The 4 T cell receptor beta chains given below trace back to one sample, sequenced in a study of blood T cell repertoires in COVID-19. Only in-frame clones appear in the TCRdb table, and some are missing; sequencing was by immunoSEQ multiplex PCR. The sample holds around 130,000 clones, approximately 80% seen once. What was sequenced was PBMCs or T cells enriched from blood (not recorded which). These receptors came from a woman younger than 30 who had been exposed to COVID-19.

This chain joins TRBV10-3 and TRBJ2-7, with 9 positions matching TRBD2. Losses at the gene ends were 6 bases for V and 0 bases for J; bases not matched to a gene: 6. Germline V gives CDR1 ENHRY, CDR2 SYGVKD. CDR3 length: 15 amino acids. The CDR3 DNA reads TGTGCCATCAGCATAGCGGGGGAGGGCTCCTACGAGCAGTACTTC. This sequence encodes CAISIAGEGSYEQYF.

The rearrangement links TRBV12-5 to TRBJ1-2, with D unclear. This CDR3 has 15 residues. Germline assignment: CDR1 LGHNT and CDR2 FRNRAP. V dropped 6 bases and J dropped 6 bases, with 20 bases sitting between them. The CDR3 reads CASGPSGPRRNGYTF. The CDR3 nucleotides read TGTGCTAGTGGCCCATCCGGGCCCAGGAGGAATGGCTACACCTTC.

J is TRBJ2-2 and V is TRBV5-8; possibly TRBD1 for D (6 bases). CDR1 is SGHTS and CDR2 is YDEGEE in the germline V gene. This CDR3 contains 16 residues. Trimming took 2 bases from V and 0 from J, leaving 11 bases between them. CDR3 residues: CASSLETGANTGELFF. The CDR3 DNA follows: TGTGCCAGCAGCTTAGAGACAGGAGCGAACACCGGGGAGCTGTTTTTT.

V gene TRBV28 combines with J gene TRBJ1-2, with a weak D call TRBD1 (5 bases). Looked up from germline, CDR1 is MDHEN and CDR2 is SYDVKM. The V and J ends lost 6 bases and 8 bases respectively, with 19 bases between them. The CDR3 is 14 residues long. The CDR3 nucleotides read TGTGCCAGCAGACCCGACAGTTCTGGGGCGGGCTACACCTTC. Its translation is CASRPDSSGAGYTF.